The 13 T cell receptor beta chains below all came from one sample that was sequenced in a study of CD8 T cells in Susac syndrome. RNA totalling about 0.5 to 1 ug underwent reverse transcription with random hexamers. TCRdb re-derived calls from the immunoSEQ multiplex PCR reads in MiXCR, one entry per CDR3 protein. Of hundreds of thousands of distinct CDR3 sequences in the sample, about 94% are singletons; the top ten hold approximately 0.07%. Sequenced input: CD4+ T cells from PBMCs. These receptors were collected from a human donor with multiple sclerosis.

This chain uses TRBV3-1 with TRBJ1-6; D might be TRBD1 (6 bases). The CDR3 spans 14 residues. Germline V CDR1 and CDR2: LGHDT, YNNKEL (reference sequence). Trimming shortened V by 2 bases and J by 5 bases, and 7 bases separated the two germline ends. The CDR3 protein is CASSQRTDNSPLHF. The CDR3 DNA follows: TGTGCCAGCAGCCAAAGGACAGATAATTCACCCCTCCACTTT. The complete variable domain, with remaining parts taken from reference TRBV3-1 and TRBJ1-6, reads DTAVSQTPKYLVTQMGNDKSIKCEQNLGHDTMYWYKQDSKKFLKIMFSYNNKELIINETVPNRFSPKSPDKAHLNLHINSLELGDSAVYFCASSQRTDNSPLHFGNGTRLTVT.

The V gene is TRBV20-1, the J gene TRBJ1-1; tentative D call: TRBD1 (5 bases). CDR1 is DFQATT, CDR2 SNEGSKA, per germline (reference sequence). The CDR3 spans 17 residues. V dropped 0 bases and J dropped 2 bases, with 19 bases sitting between them. The CDR3 nucleotides are TGCAGTGCTAGAGATCTTTGGGGCAGTCGGGCCAACACTGAAGCTTTCTTT. As protein: CSARDLWGSRANTEAFF.

The rearrangement joins TRBV7-9 to TRBJ1-1; D is undetermined. Germline-derived CDR1 and CDR2 are SEHNR and FQNEAQ (reference sequence). V was cut by 3 bases and J by 4 bases, with 12 bases left in between. This CDR3 spans 14 amino acids. CDR3 DNA: TGTGCCAGCAGCTTCGGAGGAGGAAGCACTGAAGCTTTCTTT. Its translation is CASSFGGGSTEAFF.

The chain has TRBV12-5 and TRBJ2-1; a weak D match, TRBD2 (6 bases). CDR1 LGHNT and CDR2 FRNRAP come from the germline V gene. The CDR3 is 16 residues long. V lost 0 bases, J lost 7 bases, and 16 bases lay in between. The CDR3 here is CASGLVLSGTPNEQFF. The CDR3 nucleotides read TGTGCTAGTGGTTTGGTACTTTCCGGGACTCCTAATGAGCAGTTCTTC.

V usage is TRBV7-2 and J usage is TRBJ1-1; D gene uncertain. The CDR3 extends over 14 amino acids. From germline, CDR1 is SGHTA and CDR2 FQGNSA. Trimming took off 3 bases at V and 2 bases at J, with 10 bases between the two ends. This CDR3 reads CASSFRASNTEAFF. In DNA form, the CDR3 reads TGTGCCAGCAGCTTCCGGGCCTCCAACACTGAAGCTTTCTTT.

The V call is TRBV3-1, the J call TRBJ2-1; maybe TRBD1 (5 bases). The CDR3 runs 15 residues. Germline CDR1 is LGHDT and CDR2 is YNNKEL (reference sequence). V lost 1 base and J lost 4, with 11 bases in between. This chain's CDR3 is CASSQAQGHYNEQFF. The CDR3 coding sequence is TGTGCCAGCAGCCAAGCCCAGGGTCATTACAATGAGCAGTTCTTC.

CDR3 sequence (DNA): TGTGCCAGCAGTCTAAGACAGGGTCTAGCCAAAAACATTCAGTACTTC. It specifies CASSLRQGLAKNIQYF. The rearrangement uses TRBV27 and TRBJ2-4; TRBD1 aligns across 7 bases. This CDR3 is 16 amino acids long. Germline values: CDR1 MNHEY, CDR2 SMNVEV (reference sequence). Trimming took 5 bases from V and 0 from J; bases not matched to a gene: 7.

The CDR3 nucleotides are TGCAGTGGGGGACAGGGTTTGTCCTACGAGCAGTACTTC. Residues: CSGGQGLSYEQYF. The rearrangement links TRBV20-1 to TRBJ2-7, with 9 bases that match TRBD1. This CDR3 comprises 13 residues. Looked up from germline, CDR1 is DFQATT and CDR2 is SNEGSKA (reference sequence). With V trimmed by 7 bases and J by 1 base, 5 bases remained unmatched.

The V and J genes are TRBV5-6 and TRBJ1-3; D remains unclear. The V end was cut by 1 base, the J end by 2 bases, with 10 bases between. The CDR3 is made up of 15 amino acids. Germline V gene sequence: CDR1 SGHDT, CDR2 YYEEEE. CDR3 residues: CASSLFGVPGNTIYF. CDR3 sequence (DNA): TGTGCCAGCAGCTTGTTTGGGGTCCCTGGAAACACCATATATTTT. The full variable domain, in which reference TRBV5-6 and TRBJ1-3 provide the parts outside the CDR3, is DAGVTQSPTHLIKTRGQQVTLRCSPKSGHDTVSWYQQALGQGPQFIFQYYEEEERQRGNFPDRFSGHQFPNYSSELNVNALLLGDSALYLCASSLFGVPGNTIYFGEGSWLTVV.

The chain recombines TRBV19 with TRBJ1-4, with 7 bases aligning to TRBD1. After removal of 3 bases from V and 5 bases from J, the junction contained 6 bases not matched to a gene. The germline V gene has CDR1 LNHDA and CDR2 SQIVND (reference sequence). This CDR3 region has 15 residues. In nucleotides, the CDR3 is TGTGCCAGTAGTATTTCGACAGGGCCCAATGAAAAACTGTTTTTT. Its protein is CASSISTGPNEKLFF.

The chain couples TRBV24-1 to TRBJ2-5; D may correspond to TRBD1 or TRBD2 (5 bases each). Germline V CDR1 and CDR2: KGHDR, SFDVKD. CDR3 length equals 16 residues. Trimming took 1 base from V and 2 from J, leaving 13 bases between them. The CDR3 region is CATSDLKRGPQETQYF. The DNA of the CDR3 is TGTGCCACCAGTGATTTAAAGAGGGGTCCTCAAGAGACCCAGTACTTC.

The rearrangement joins TRBV4-2 to TRBJ1-1, with D hard to call. Trimming shortened V by 1 base and J by 4 bases, and 10 bases separated the two germline ends. Germline V gene lookup returns CDR1 LGHNA and CDR2 YNFKEQ. The CDR3 covers 14 residues. The DNA of the CDR3 is TGTGCCAGCAGCCAAGTTAACAGCGGCACTGAAGCTTTCTTT. Protein product: CASSQVNSGTEAFF.

This clonotype showed up just once. This sequence joins TRBV3-1 and TRBJ2-7; 15 bases are shared with TRBD2. The CDR3 covers 19 residues. The V gene's germline CDR1 is LGHDT and CDR2 YNNKEL (reference sequence). Trimming took 8 bases from V and 1 from J; bases not matched to a gene: 15. CDR3 residues: CASASRTSGRALQSYEQYV. The CDR3 DNA sequence: TGTGCCAGCGCTAGTAGGACTAGCGGGAGGGCCCTACAATCCTACGAGCAGTACGTC.